This record covers a single T cell receptor (beta chain). TCR beta VDJ combinations and CDR3 sequences were profiled from genomic DNA. TCRdb re-called the reads through MiXCR, storing one row per CDR3 protein. Of about 270,000 distinct CDR3 sequences listed, roughly 82% are singletons. The source of the sample is a study of CD8+CD57+ T cells in acquired aplastic anemia. Germline CDR1 LNHDA, CDR2 SQIVND (reference sequence). Trimming shortened V by 10 bases and J by 11 bases, and 24 bases separated the two germline ends. CDR3 length equals 14 residues. Patients sequenced had flow cytometry evidence of CD8+CD57+ cell expansion.

The chain joins TRBV19 to TRBJ2-1; D possibly uses TRBD1 or TRBD2 (7 bases each). This receptor was identified in a human donor with aplastic anemia. Sequencing used sorted CD4+, CD8+, or CD8+CD57+ T cells (not recorded which) from PBMCs. CDR3 sequence (DNA): TGTGCCATCAGTATGGGGAGGGGGCTAGGTAAGCAGTTCTTC. Its translation: CAISMGRGLGKQFF.